This TCR beta chain comes out of a study of T-cell memory formation after mild COVID-19. General study findings and limits: Later expanders leaned CD4+, whereas clones that contracted between day 15 and 85 were balanced CD4/CD8.

V dropped 1 base and J dropped 5 bases, with 15 bases sitting between them. Germline loops: CDR1 LGHNA, CDR2 YNFKEQ. The CDR3 is made up of 16 amino acids. For this clonotype: The antigen is undetermined.

5'RACE, which relied on constant-segment primers, yielded TCR alpha and TCR beta cDNA libraries carrying sample barcodes and UMIs. A single record per CDR3 protein comes from TCRdb applying MiXCR to the 5' RACE reads. The sample has hundreds of thousands of distinct CDR3 sequences; roughly 21% are singletons. The gene calls are TRBV4-2 and TRBJ1-5, with D maybe TRBD1 (5 bases). The sequencing sample was made of PBMCs or a T cell subset sorted from them (not recorded which). This TCR came from an adult woman who had mild COVID-19 (a few samples of this study predate the infection). Cell type and time point are not known. CDR3 in DNA: TGTGCCAGCAGCCAAGGTTATAAGGACACATATCAGCCCCAGCATTTT. Translated: CASSQGYKDTYQPQHF.